The 26 T cell receptor beta chains reported below all come from one sample, sequenced in a study of blood T cell repertoires in COVID-19. Assay used: immunoSEQ multiplex PCR; TCRdb lists only in-frame clones, some missing. The sample includes 200,000 to 250,000 clones, 85% to 90% of them seen just once. The sequenced sample consisted of peripheral blood. Receptors were obtained from a man between 45 and 60 years old with acute or convalescent COVID-19.

The V gene is TRBV6-5, the J gene TRBJ2-1, with TRBD1 matching 10 bases. Germline loops: CDR1 MNHEY, CDR2 SVGAGI. V was pared by 8 bases and J by 6 bases, with 7 bases of the junction left unmatched. This CDR3 contains 14 residues. CDR3 in DNA: TGTGCCAGCCGATCGGGACAGGGGATCAATGAGCAGTTCTTC. Encoded protein: CASRSGQGINEQFF.

The chain combines TRBV19 with TRBJ1-5; a possible D gene is TRBD1 (6 bases). This CDR3 is built from 14 residues. V lost 5 bases and J lost 5, with 13 bases in between. From germline, CDR1 is LNHDA and CDR2 SQIVND (reference sequence). The DNA of the CDR3 is TGTGCCAGTAGTGGTGGACAGATAGATCAGCCCCAGCATTTT. The encoded protein is CASSGGQIDQPQHF.

The chain couples TRBV5-1 to TRBJ2-3; D is possibly TRBD2 (6 bases). V dropped 0 bases and J dropped 4 bases, with 15 bases sitting between them. Germline V gene lookup returns CDR1 SGHRS and CDR2 YFSETQ. This CDR3 spans 16 amino acids. CDR3 coding DNA: TGCGCCAGCAGCTTGGGGCCCGGGCGGGGAGCAGATACGCAGTATTTT. It codes for CASSLGPGRGADTQYF.

The genes are TRBV6-5 and TRBJ2-7; unclear D gene. V was shortened by 7 bases and J by 3 bases, with 10 bases between the two germline ends. The length of the CDR3 is 12 residues. Germline V gene lookup returns CDR1 MNHEY and CDR2 SVGAGI. The CDR3: CASKRRDYEQYF. The CDR3, as DNA: TGTGCCAGCAAGCGCCGCGACTACGAGCAGTACTTC.

This clone was observed a few times. The rearrangement joins TRBV27 to TRBJ1-2; D is unclear. The CDR3 length is 14 residues. Between the trimmed V and J ends, which lost 6 bases and 0 bases, there was a span of 11 bases. Per germline, CDR1 MNHEY and CDR2 SMNVEV (reference sequence). The DNA of the CDR3 is TGTGCCAGCAGACGACTGAAAGCTAACTATGGCTACACCTTC. Its translation is CASRRLKANYGYTF.

This rearrangement joins TRBV19 to TRBJ1-2, with D unresolved. This CDR3 comprises 14 residues. The V end was cut by 3 bases, the J end by 1 base, with 9 bases between. CDR1 and CDR2 (germline): LNHDA, SQIVND (reference sequence). The CDR3 DNA is TGTGCCAGTAGTATGGGCCAGTTTAACTATGGCTACACCTTC. This translates into CASSMGQFNYGYTF.

A single count supports this clone. The chain couples TRBV5-5 to TRBJ1-4; D might be TRBD1 (5 bases). Trimming cost V 6 bases and J 4 bases, with 13 bases left between them. The CDR3 contains 14 residues. Germline V gives CDR1 SGHKS, CDR2 YYEKEE (reference sequence). The CDR3 sequence is CASMGQGINEKLFF. As DNA, the CDR3 is TGTGCCAGCATGGGGCAAGGGATTAATGAAAAACTGTTTTTT.

V gene TRBV6-5 combines with J gene TRBJ1-1, with D unresolved. The V and J ends lost 2 bases and 4 bases respectively, with 11 bases between them. There are 14 residues in the CDR3. CDR1 and CDR2 (germline): MNHEY, SVGAGI. This CDR3 is CASSYEGEGTEAFF. CDR3 nucleotide sequence: TGTGCCAGCAGTTACGAGGGTGAGGGCACTGAAGCTTTCTTT.

The chain combines TRBV27 with TRBJ1-2, with 10 bases fitting TRBD1. Trimming at V came to 8 bases and at J to 4 bases, leaving 7 bases not matched to a gene. CDR1 is MNHEY and CDR2 is SMNVEV in the germline V gene (reference sequence). CDR3 length: 14 residues. CDR3 loop: CASRRQGATYGYTF. CDR3 bases: TGTGCCAGCCGACGACAGGGGGCGACCTATGGCTACACCTTC.

J is TRBJ2-7 and V is TRBV11-2; TRBD1 agrees at 7 bases. Germline values: CDR1 SGHAT, CDR2 FQNNGV. The CDR3 is made up of 13 amino acids. With V trimmed by 8 bases and J by 2 bases, 6 bases remained unmatched. CDR3 in amino acids: CASGQTGPYEQYF. CDR3 DNA sequence: TGTGCCAGCGGACAGACAGGGCCCTACGAGCAGTACTTC.

The J gene is TRBJ1-1, the V gene TRBV4-1; 10 bases are a match to TRBD1. With V trimmed by 4 bases and J by 0 bases, 5 bases remained unmatched. CDR3 size: 16 residues. Per germline, CDR1 MGHRA and CDR2 YSYEKL. The CDR3, as DNA: TGCGCCAGCAGCCCTAGAGGACAGGGGGTGAACACTGAAGCTTTCTTT. This translates into CASSPRGQGVNTEAFF.

The rearrangement joins TRBV24-1 to TRBJ1-1; D unclear. CDR1 KGHDR and CDR2 SFDVKD come from the germline V gene. With 7 bases removed from V and 0 bases from J, the gap between germline ends came to 17 bases. The CDR3 length is 16 residues. The chain's CDR3 is CATSVGRRAVNTEAFF. CDR3 coding DNA: TGTGCCACCAGCGTCGGACGGAGGGCCGTGAACACTGAAGCTTTCTTT.

The CDR3, as DNA: TGCGCCAGCAGCCAAGGTCCTTGGCAGAGAGAGGCTAACTATGGCTACACCTTC. It encodes CASSQGPWQREANYGYTF. The J gene is TRBJ1-2, the V gene TRBV4-1, with unresolved D. Trimming shortened V by 1 base and J by 0 bases, and 18 bases separated the two germline ends. Germline V CDR1 and CDR2: MGHRA, YSYEKL. This CDR3 contains 18 residues.

This chain connects TRBV5-1 to TRBJ2-5, with 8 bases aligning to TRBD1. The V and J ends lost 4 bases and 4 bases, in that order; junction bases with no gene match: 9. Germline V gives CDR1 SGHRS, CDR2 YFSETQ. The CDR3 has 15 residues. The CDR3 region is CASSLGQGSIETQYF. The CDR3 DNA follows: TGCGCCAGCAGCCTAGGACAGGGAAGTATAGAGACCCAGTACTTC.

The chain employs TRBV11-2 and TRBJ1-1; the match to TRBD1 covers 9 bases. The CDR3 sequence is 13 residues long. Germline lookup yields CDR1 SGHAT and CDR2 FQNNGV. Trimming removed 6 bases from V and 5 bases from J; junction bases left unmatched: 4. CDR3 protein: CASSLQGATEAFF. Here the CDR3 DNA reads TGTGCCAGCAGTCTACAGGGGGCGACTGAAGCTTTCTTT.

This chain links TRBV7-8 with TRBJ1-6, with a weak D call TRBD1 (6 bases). V was shortened by 3 bases and J by 3 bases, with 6 bases between the two germline ends. The CDR3 runs to 14 residues. Germline CDR1 SGHVS, CDR2 FQNEAQ. This CDR3 is CASSLDSYNSPLHF. In DNA, the CDR3 is TGTGCCAGCAGCTTGGACAGCTATAATTCACCCCTCCACTTT.

The chain joins TRBV7-8 to TRBJ1-5; TRBD1 is a possible D gene (6 bases). Between the trimmed V and J ends, which lost 5 bases and 6 bases, there was a span of 14 bases. Germline V gene data show CDR1 as SGHVS and CDR2 as FQNEAQ. The CDR3 runs to 14 residues. DNA for the CDR3: TGTGCCAGCAGCCCACAGGGAATCGGTCAGCCCCAGCATTTT. It is translated as CASSPQGIGQPQHF.

The chain is built from TRBV5-1 and TRBJ1-2; 9 bases are shared with TRBD1. The CDR3 has 14 amino acids. J was trimmed by 8 bases and V by 4 bases; bases with no gene match: 9. CDR1 is SGHRS, CDR2 YFSETQ, per germline. CDR3 nucleotide sequence: TGCGCCAGCAGCGCCGGGACAGGGCAGCAAGGCTACACCTTC. Translating it yields CASSAGTGQQGYTF.

In its sample, this clone was seen a few times. V gene TRBV27 combines with J gene TRBJ2-7; D call uncertain. This CDR3 comprises 14 residues. V lost 1 base and J lost 2, with 9 bases in between. In germline, CDR1 is MNHEY, CDR2 SMNVEV (reference sequence). In DNA, the CDR3 is TGTGCCAGCAGTTTATTTGGGCCCACCTACGAGCAGTACTTC. It encodes CASSLFGPTYEQYF.

The V call is TRBV29-1, the J call TRBJ1-4; tentative D call: TRBD1 (5 bases). CDR1 is SQVTM and CDR2 is ANQGSEA in the germline V gene. The V and J ends lost 4 bases and 5 bases respectively, with 11 bases between them. This CDR3 has 13 amino acids. CDR3 in DNA: TGCAGCGTTGGACAGCAACCCAATGAAAAACTGTTTTTT. This encodes CSVGQQPNEKLFF.

This clone has just a few counts. The chain links TRBV7-6 to TRBJ1-4; weak D call: TRBD1 (5 bases). The CDR3 is 15 residues long. The germline V gene has CDR1 SGHVS and CDR2 FNYEAQ. The V end lost 5 bases, the J end lost 4 bases, and 14 bases lay between the germline ends. In DNA, the CDR3 is TGTGCCAGCAGCCCGGGGCGGGGGTATAATGAAAAACTGTTTTTT. Residues: CASSPGRGYNEKLFF.

The chain recombines TRBV19 with TRBJ1-6, with 7 bases that match TRBD1. There are 13 residues in the CDR3. The J segment lost 9 bases and the V segment lost 6 bases, leaving 5 bases of the junction unmatched. Germline loops: CDR1 LNHDA, CDR2 SQIVND (reference sequence). This CDR3 reads CASRTGNLSPLHF. The DNA of the CDR3 is TGTGCCAGTAGGACAGGGAATCTTTCACCCCTCCACTTT.

The chain has TRBV7-8 and TRBJ1-6; D possibly corresponds to TRBD1 (5 bases). The germline V gene has CDR1 SGHVS and CDR2 FQNEAQ. V lost 1 base and J 8 bases, leaving 12 bases between the germline ends. The CDR3 has 15 amino acids. The CDR3 here is CASSLVWQGHSPLHF. In DNA form, the CDR3 reads TGTGCCAGCAGCTTAGTCTGGCAGGGCCATTCACCCCTCCACTTT.

CDR3 DNA: TGTGCCAGCAATAGAGATAAGAACACTGAAGCTTTCTTT. Encoded protein: CASNRDKNTEAFF. The chain carries TRBV2 and TRBJ1-1; D is uncertain. The CDR3 extends over 13 amino acids. V lost 7 bases to trimming and J lost 1 base, with 10 bases between them. Germline V lookup: CDR1 SNHLY, CDR2 FYNNEI.

The chain is built from TRBV24-1 and TRBJ2-7, with D possibly TRBD1 on 6 matching bases. The CDR3 runs to 15 residues. The germline V gene has CDR1 KGHDR and CDR2 SFDVKD. Trimming stripped 7 bases from V and 5 bases from J, with 20 bases between. The CDR3 sequence: CATRETGTRVHEQYF. CDR3 DNA: TGTGCCACCAGGGAAACCGGGACAAGGGTCCACGAGCAGTACTTC.

The V call is TRBV7-9, the J call TRBJ1-6; D gene uncertain. CDR1 and CDR2 (germline): SEHNR, FQNEAQ (reference sequence). Trimming removed 1 base at V and 7 bases at J, with 5 bases between. The CDR3 sequence is 13 residues long. CDR3 residues: CASSLGGNSPLHF. The CDR3 nucleotides read TGTGCCAGCAGCTTAGGCGGGAATTCACCCCTCCACTTT.